This T cell receptor beta chain was found in a study of blood T cells in healthy people across ages. Each donor's blood draw was approximately 10 milliliters of peripheral blood. No fewer than 5.5 micrograms of total RNA were isolated from every sample. The use of a sample-barcoded 5' primer and a J-beta primer mix characterized a second PCR of about 7 to 12 cycles. TCRdb passed the 5' RACE reads through MiXCR, listing each CDR3 protein once. The data show roughly 1.9 million distinct CDR3 sequences, 35% to 50% seen once. On this clonotype itself: One end of the junction fails to match germline, which may point to a read error.

The clonotype was recovered from a human donor in good health. Sequenced sample: blood.

The DNA for the CDR3 is TGTGCCGGCAGCTTTGGAGCAACAAGGGAGACCCAGTACTTC. The encoded protein is CAGSFGATRETQYF. The chain carries TRBV7-9 and TRBJ2-5; D unclear. This CDR3 comprises 14 residues. Germline CDR1 reads SEHNR; CDR2 reads FQNEAQ (reference sequence).